This T cell receptor beta chain was profiled in a study of T cell clonotyping in hematopoietic cell transplantation. The overall study: Recipients' pretransplant samples followed cytoreduction.

Germline CDR1 and CDR2: SGDLS and YYNGEE. The CDR3 has 15 amino acids. V shed 3 bases and J shed 0 bases, with 13 bases lying between them. Time point in this sample: recipient sample about 28 days before transplant, after cytoreduction. Remarks on this clone: Its antigen remains unknown.

Overall study findings and caveats: Few recipient clonotypes overlapped donors; over 95% were de novo at given depth. Recipient TCR diversity dropped after transplant; expanded clonotypes rose from day 30 to 180. Graft donor and pretransplant recipient Inverse Simpson Index values predicted broader posttransplant TCR diversity.

Data came from immunoSEQ multiplex PCR; TCRdb stores just in-frame clones and leaves some out. The repertoire holds 45,000 to 60,000 clones, with 85% to 90% as singletons. The material was peripheral blood mononuclear cells, obtained before stem cell transplant. This TCR derives from a man in his 60s with biphenotypic leukemia. Some clones in this sample may be carry-over from other donors' samples. The V and J genes are TRBV9 and TRBJ2-7; no definite D call. This chain's CDR3 is CASSAGWSDSYEQYF. DNA of the CDR3: TGTGCCAGCAGCGCAGGTTGGTCTGACTCCTACGAGCAGTACTTC.